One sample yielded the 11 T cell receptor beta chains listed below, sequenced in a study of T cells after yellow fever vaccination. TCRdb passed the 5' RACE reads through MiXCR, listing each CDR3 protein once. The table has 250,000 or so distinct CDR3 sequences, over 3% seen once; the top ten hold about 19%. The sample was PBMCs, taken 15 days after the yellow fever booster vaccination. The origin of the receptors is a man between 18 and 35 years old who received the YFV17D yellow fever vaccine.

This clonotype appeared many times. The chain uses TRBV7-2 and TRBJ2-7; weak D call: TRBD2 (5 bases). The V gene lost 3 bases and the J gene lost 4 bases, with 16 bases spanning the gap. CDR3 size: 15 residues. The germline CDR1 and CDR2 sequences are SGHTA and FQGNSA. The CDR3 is CASSFFGVASYEQYF. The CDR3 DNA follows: TGTGCCAGCAGCTTCTTTGGAGTAGCGTCGTACGAGCAGTACTTC.

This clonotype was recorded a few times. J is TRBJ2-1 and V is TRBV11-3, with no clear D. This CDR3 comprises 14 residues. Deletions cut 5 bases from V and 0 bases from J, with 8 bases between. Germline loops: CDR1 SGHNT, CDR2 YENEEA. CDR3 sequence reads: CASSPPSSYNEQFF. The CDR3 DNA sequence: TGTGCCAGCAGCCCACCCAGCTCCTACAATGAGCAGTTCTTC.

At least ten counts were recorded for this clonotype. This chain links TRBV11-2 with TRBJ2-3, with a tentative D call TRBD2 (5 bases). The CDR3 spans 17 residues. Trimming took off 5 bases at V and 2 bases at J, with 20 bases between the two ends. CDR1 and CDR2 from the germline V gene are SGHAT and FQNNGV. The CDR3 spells CASSPSPASILTDTQYF. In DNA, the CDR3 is TGTGCCAGCAGCCCATCCCCGGCTAGCATCCTCACAGATACGCAGTATTTT.

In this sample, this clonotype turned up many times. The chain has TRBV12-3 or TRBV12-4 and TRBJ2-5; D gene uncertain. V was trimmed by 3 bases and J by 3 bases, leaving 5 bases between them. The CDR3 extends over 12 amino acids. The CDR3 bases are TGTGCCAGCAGTTTCCTGAAAGAGACCCAGTACTTC. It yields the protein CASSFLKETQYF.

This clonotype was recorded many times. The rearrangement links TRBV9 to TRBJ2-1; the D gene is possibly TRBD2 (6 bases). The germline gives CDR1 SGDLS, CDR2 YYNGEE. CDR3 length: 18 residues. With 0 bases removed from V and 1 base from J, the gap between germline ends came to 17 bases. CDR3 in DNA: TGTGCCAGCAGCGTAGAAGGGGTCGGGGGTGCTTCCTACAATGAGCAGTTCTTC. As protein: CASSVEGVGGASYNEQFF.

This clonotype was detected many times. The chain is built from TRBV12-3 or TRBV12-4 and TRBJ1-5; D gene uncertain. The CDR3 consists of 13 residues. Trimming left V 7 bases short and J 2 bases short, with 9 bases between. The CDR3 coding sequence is TGTGCCAGCACCAGGTTAGGCAATCAGCCCCAGCATTTT. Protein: CASTRLGNQPQHF.

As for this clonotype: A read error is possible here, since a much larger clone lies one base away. CDR3 loop: CASSLAGLPADTQYF. The CDR3 bases are TGCGCCAGCAGCCTTGCAGGGCTGCCAGCAGATACGCAGTATTTT. The V and J genes are TRBV5-1 and TRBJ2-3; a weak D match, TRBD1 (5 bases). Per germline, CDR1 SGHRS and CDR2 YFSETQ. CDR3 size: 15 residues. V was pared by 4 bases and J by 4 bases, with 16 bases between.

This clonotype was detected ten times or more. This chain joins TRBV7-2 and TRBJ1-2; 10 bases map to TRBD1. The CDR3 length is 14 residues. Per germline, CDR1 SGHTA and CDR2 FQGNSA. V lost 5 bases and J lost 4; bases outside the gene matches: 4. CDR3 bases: TGTGCCAGCAGCGCCCGGGACAGGGGCTATGGCTACACCTTC. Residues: CASSARDRGYGYTF.

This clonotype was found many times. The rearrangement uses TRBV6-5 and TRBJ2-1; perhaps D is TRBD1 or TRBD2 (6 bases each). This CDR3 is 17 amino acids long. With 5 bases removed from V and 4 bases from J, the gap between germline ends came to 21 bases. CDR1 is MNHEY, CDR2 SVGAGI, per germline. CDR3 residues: CASSTSSTGADYNEQFF. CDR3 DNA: TGTGCCAGCAGTACCAGTTCTACGGGGGCGGATTACAATGAGCAGTTCTTC.

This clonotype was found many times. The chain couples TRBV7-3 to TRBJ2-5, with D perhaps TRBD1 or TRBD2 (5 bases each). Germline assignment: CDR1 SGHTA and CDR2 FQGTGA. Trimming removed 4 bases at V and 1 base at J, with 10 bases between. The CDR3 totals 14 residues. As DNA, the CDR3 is TGTGCCAGCAGCTCTCCGGGACCCCAAGAGACCCAGTACTTC. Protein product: CASSSPGPQETQYF.

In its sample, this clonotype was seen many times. This CDR3 reads CASSSPRGRGVYGYTF. The CDR3 DNA reads TGTGCCAGCAGCTCGCCCAGGGGGCGCGGAGTCTATGGCTACACCTTC. The chain combines TRBV11-2 with TRBJ1-2, with 8 bases lining up with TRBD1. The CDR3 sequence is 16 residues long. V dropped 4 bases and J dropped 4; count of bases not matched to a gene: 11. Germline V gene sequence: CDR1 SGHAT, CDR2 FQNNGV. The variable domain in full, completed from reference TRBV11-2 and TRBJ1-2, reads EAGVAQSPRYKIIEKRQSVAFWCNPISGHATLYWYQQILGQGPKLLIQFQNNGVVDDSQLPKDRFSAERLKGVDSTLKIQPAKLEDSAVYLCASSSPRGRGVYGYTFGSGTRLTVV.